The clone carrying this TCR beta chain showed up just once. What it binds is unknown. This sample stems from a study of vaccination and CD4 T cells after COVID-19. In the study overall: The convalescents comprised six males and four females, two of them Hispanic.

Sequencing of cultured CD4+ T cell DNA used the Oncomine TCR Beta short-read assay. MiXCR was run by TCRdb on the PCR reads, yielding one entry per CDR3 protein. This sample yields 9,500 to 15,000 distinct CDR3 sequences, of which less than 60% are seen a single time; about a fifth belongs to the top ten. Trimming at V came to 2 bases and at J to 0 bases, leaving 7 bases not matched to a gene. Germline assignment: CDR1 MNHNS and CDR2 SASEGT. The CDR3 runs to 18 residues. The sample's treatment: roughly nine-day PBMC culture with coronavirus spike peptide pools or control peptides (ViraFEST assay). The sequenced sample consisted of CD4+ T cells from blood, cultured in vitro. The genes are TRBV6-1 and TRBJ2-1; TRBD2 matches at 10 bases. The clonotype originates from a human donor who had recovered from COVID-19. This chain's CDR3 is CASSELAGVRGSYNEQFF. CDR3 in DNA: TGTGCCAGCAGTGAACTAGCGGGAGTAAGAGGCTCCTACAATGAGCAGTTCTTC.